This T cell receptor (beta chain) was recorded in a study of cytomegalovirus exposure and HLA in healthy donors. Whole-study findings and limits: In a later analysis, common viral pathogens appeared linked to several of the most significant clusters.

CDR3 length equals 15 residues. The germline V gene encodes CDR1 SNHLY and CDR2 FYNNEI. Trimming pared 9 bases from V and 0 bases from J, leaving 17 bases between. PCR employed 60 Vbeta and 13 Jbeta primers. TCRdb keeps only in-frame clones here, not all; method: immunoSEQ multiplex PCR. The profile shows 200,000 to 250,000 clones, around 80% of them singletons. In regard to this clone: Its antigen is undetermined.

The chain employs TRBV2 and TRBJ1-1; D not certain. This TCR derives from a woman between 35 and 50 years old in good health and CMV-seronegative. Sequencing was done on a sample of PBMCs. The CDR3 DNA sequence: TGTGCCAGTACTCAAGGAAGCGGGATGAACACTGAAGCTTTCTTT. It yields the protein CASTQGSGMNTEAFF.